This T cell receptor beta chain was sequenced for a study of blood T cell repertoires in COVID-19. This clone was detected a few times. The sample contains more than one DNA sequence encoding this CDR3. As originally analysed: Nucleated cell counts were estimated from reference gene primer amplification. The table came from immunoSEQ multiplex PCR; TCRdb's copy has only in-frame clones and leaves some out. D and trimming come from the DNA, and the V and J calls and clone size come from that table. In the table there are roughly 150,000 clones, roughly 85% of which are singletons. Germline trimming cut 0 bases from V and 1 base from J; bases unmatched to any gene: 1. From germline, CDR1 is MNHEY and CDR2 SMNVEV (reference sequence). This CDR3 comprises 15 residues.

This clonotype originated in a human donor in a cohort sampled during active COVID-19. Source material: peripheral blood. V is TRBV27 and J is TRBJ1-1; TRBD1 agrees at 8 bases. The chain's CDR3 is CASSLSGTGNTEAFF. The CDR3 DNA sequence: TGTGCCAGCAGTTTATCGGGGACAGGGAACACTGAAGCTTTCTTT.